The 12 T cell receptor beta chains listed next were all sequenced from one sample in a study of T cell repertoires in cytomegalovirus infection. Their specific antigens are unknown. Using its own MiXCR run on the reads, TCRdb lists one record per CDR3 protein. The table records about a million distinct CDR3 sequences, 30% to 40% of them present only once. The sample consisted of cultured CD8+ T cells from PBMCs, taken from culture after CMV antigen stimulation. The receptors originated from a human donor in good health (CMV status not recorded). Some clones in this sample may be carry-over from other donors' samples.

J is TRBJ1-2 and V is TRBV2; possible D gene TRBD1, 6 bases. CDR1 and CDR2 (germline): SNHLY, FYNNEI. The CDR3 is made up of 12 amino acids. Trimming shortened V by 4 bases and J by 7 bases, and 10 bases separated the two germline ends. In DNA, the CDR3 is TGTGCCAGCAGTGCCGCGGGGGCTGGCTACACCTTC. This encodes CASSAAGAGYTF.

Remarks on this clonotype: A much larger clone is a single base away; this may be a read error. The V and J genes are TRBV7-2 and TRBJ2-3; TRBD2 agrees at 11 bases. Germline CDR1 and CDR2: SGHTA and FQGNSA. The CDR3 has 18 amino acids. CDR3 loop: CVSSLALASGGNTDTQYF. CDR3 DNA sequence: TGTGTCAGCAGCTTAGCGTTGGCTAGCGGGGGGAACACAGATACGCAGTATTTT.

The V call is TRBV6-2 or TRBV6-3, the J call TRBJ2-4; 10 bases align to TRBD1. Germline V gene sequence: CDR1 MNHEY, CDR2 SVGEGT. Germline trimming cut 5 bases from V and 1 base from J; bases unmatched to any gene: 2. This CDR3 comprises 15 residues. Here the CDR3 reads CASSDRGLAKNIQYF. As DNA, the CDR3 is TGTGCCAGCAGTGACAGGGGGCTTGCCAAAAACATTCAGTACTTC.

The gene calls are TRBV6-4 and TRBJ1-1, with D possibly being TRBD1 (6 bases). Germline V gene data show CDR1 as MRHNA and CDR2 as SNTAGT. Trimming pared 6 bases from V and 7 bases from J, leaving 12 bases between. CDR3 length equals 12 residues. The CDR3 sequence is CASRNDRFEAFF. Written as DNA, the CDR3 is TGTGCCAGCAGAAACGACAGGTTTGAAGCTTTCTTT.

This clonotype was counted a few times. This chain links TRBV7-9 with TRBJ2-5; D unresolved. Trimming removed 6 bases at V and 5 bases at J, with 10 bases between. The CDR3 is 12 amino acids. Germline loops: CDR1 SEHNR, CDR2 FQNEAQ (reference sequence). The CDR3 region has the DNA TGTGCCAGCAGTCTCTCGCACGAGACCCAGTACTTC. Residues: CASSLSHETQYF.

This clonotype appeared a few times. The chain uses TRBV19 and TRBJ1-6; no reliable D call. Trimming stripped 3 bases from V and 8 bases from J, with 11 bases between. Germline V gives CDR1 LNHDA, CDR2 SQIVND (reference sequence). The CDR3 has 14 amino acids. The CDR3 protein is CASSIMSWDSPLHF. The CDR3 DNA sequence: TGTGCCAGTAGTATTATGTCCTGGGATTCACCCCTCCACTTT.

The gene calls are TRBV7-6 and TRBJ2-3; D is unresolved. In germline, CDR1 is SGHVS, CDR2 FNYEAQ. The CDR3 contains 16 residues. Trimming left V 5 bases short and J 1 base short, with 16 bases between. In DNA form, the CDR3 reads TGTGCCAGCAGCCCCAAGGACCCGCCCGGCACAGATACGCAGTATTTT. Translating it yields CASSPKDPPGTDTQYF.

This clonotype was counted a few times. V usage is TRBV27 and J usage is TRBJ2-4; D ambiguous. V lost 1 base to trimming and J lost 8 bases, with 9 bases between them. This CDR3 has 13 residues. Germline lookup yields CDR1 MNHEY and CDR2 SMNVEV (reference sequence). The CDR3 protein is CASSLYDRDIQYF. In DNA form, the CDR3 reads TGTGCCAGCAGTTTATACGATAGGGACATTCAGTACTTC.

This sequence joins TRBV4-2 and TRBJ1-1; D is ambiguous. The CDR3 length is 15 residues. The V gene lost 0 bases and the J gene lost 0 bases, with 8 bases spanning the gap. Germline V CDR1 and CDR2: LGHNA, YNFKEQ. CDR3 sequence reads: CASSQELGMNTEAFF. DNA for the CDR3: TGTGCCAGCAGCCAAGAACTGGGGATGAACACTGAAGCTTTCTTT.

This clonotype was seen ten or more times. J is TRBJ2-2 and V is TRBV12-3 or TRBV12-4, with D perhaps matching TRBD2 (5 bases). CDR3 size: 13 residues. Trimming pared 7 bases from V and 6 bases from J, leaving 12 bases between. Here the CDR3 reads CASTAPGSGELFF. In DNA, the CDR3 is TGTGCCAGCACCGCCCCGGGGTCCGGGGAGCTGTTTTTT.

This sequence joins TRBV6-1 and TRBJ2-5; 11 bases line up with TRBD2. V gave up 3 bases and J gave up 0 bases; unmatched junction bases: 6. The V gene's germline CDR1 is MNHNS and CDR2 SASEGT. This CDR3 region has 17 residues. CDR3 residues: CASSDPSGGTYQETQYF. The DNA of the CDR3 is TGTGCCAGCAGTGACCCTAGCGGGGGGACGTACCAAGAGACCCAGTACTTC.

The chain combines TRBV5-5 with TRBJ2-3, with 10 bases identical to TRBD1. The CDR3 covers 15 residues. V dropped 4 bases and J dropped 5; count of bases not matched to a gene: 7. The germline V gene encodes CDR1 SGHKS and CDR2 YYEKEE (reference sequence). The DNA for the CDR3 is TGTGCCAGCAGCCCGGGGGACAGGGGAATAGATACGCAGTATTTT. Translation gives CASSPGDRGIDTQYF.